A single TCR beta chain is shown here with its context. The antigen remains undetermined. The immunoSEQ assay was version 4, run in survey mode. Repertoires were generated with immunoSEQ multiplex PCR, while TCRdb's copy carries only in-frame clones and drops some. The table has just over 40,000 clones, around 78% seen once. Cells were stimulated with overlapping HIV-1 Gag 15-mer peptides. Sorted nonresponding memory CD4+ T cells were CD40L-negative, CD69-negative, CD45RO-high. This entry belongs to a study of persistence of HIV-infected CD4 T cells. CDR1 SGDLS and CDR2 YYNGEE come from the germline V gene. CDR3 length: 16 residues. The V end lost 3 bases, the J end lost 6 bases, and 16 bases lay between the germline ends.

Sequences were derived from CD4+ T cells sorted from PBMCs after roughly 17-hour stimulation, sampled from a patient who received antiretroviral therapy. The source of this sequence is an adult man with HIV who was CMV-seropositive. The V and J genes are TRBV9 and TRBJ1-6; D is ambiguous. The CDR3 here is CASSAYYTSGNSPLHF. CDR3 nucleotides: TGTGCCAGCAGCGCGTACTATACTTCGGGTAATTCACCCCTCCACTTT.